These 11 T cell receptor beta chains originate from one sample sequenced in a study of Graves' ophthalmopathy and Graves' hyperthyroidism (dated by TCRdb to 2016 to 2019). The sequencer listed for this sample is Illumina HiSeq 2000. For repertoire sequencing, the TCR beta CDR3 regions were amplified from RNA transcripts. The first round was an RT-PCR using HTBI primers with the Qiagen OneStep RT-PCR kit, and this first round was followed by a second-round multiplex PCR, then size selection and purification. Starting from the raw public reads, TCRdb applied fastp trimming at Q25, assembled clones with MiXCR and retained in-frame beta chains. Rows with a matching CDR3 protein are joined into one entry that keeps the most common DNA and genes. This sample lists 650,000 to 900,000 distinct CDR3 sequences; roughly 40% were detected once. Clones ranked in the top ten supply 44% of the sample. The sequencing input was peripheral blood. These receptors all come from an adult man with Graves' ophthalmopathy.

This clonotype turned up a few times. The chain combines TRBV6-1 with TRBJ1-2, with a tentative D call TRBD1 (5 bases). Looked up from germline, CDR1 is MNHNS and CDR2 is SASEGT. The CDR3 is made up of 13 amino acids. Trimming removed 7 bases from V and 2 bases from J, with 11 bases in between. CDR3 bases: TGTGCCAGCAAACGAGAGGGGAACTATGGCTACACCTTC. This codes for CASKREGNYGYTF.

This clonotype was observed at least ten times. J is TRBJ1-6 and V is TRBV7-2; D is ambiguous. In germline, CDR1 is SGHTA, CDR2 FQGNSA. The V end lost 5 bases, the J end lost 8 bases, and 19 bases lay between the germline ends. The CDR3 has 16 amino acids. The DNA for the CDR3 is TGTGCCAGCAGCCCCAAGGCACGGGGAGTTTATTCACCCCTCCACTTT. This codes for CASSPKARGVYSPLHF.

This clonotype was seen once. V usage is TRBV20-1 and J usage is TRBJ2-5; tentatively, D is TRBD1 (7 bases). In germline, CDR1 is DFQATT, CDR2 SNEGSKA (reference sequence). This CDR3 comprises 13 residues. The ends were cut back, 5 bases at V and 5 bases at J, with 15 bases in the middle. CDR3 sequence: CSAPQTGRETQYF. In DNA, the CDR3 is TGCAGTGCTCCCCAGACAGGGAGGGAGACCCAGTACTTC.

Note on this clonotype: A read error may produce the germline difference seen at one junction end. The chain combines TRBV7-9 with TRBJ1-6, with 8 bases fitting TRBD1. The CDR3 is 14 residues long. Germline V lookup: CDR1 SEHNR, CDR2 FQNEAQ (reference sequence). The CDR3 DNA reads TGTGCCGGCAGCGGGGACAGGCGAAATTCACCCCTCCACTTT. This sequence encodes CAGSGDRRNSPLHF.

This clonotype occurred a few times. The gene calls are TRBV7-3 and TRBJ2-2, with 8 bases fitting TRBD2. The CDR3 consists of 15 residues. The V gene end was trimmed by 3 bases and the J gene end by 8 bases; junction bases not matched to a gene: 8. The germline CDR1 and CDR2 sequences are SGHTA and FQGTGA. The CDR3 DNA is TGTGCCAGCAGCTTCGCTGGGAGCGGGGGAGGGGAGCTGTTTTTT. This encodes CASSFAGSGGGELFF.

The V call is TRBV6-6, the J call TRBJ1-1, with TRBD1 identical over 7 bases. This CDR3 region has 16 residues. Looked up from germline, CDR1 is MNHNY and CDR2 is SVGAGI (reference sequence). V lost 1 base to trimming and J lost 1 base; unmatched junction nucleotides: 6. The chain's CDR3 is CASSYLNRGTNTEAFF. Written as DNA, the CDR3 is TGTGCCAGCAGTTACTTAAACAGGGGCACGAACACTGAAGCTTTCTTT.

V usage is TRBV9 and J usage is TRBJ2-7; no reliable D call. The CDR3 has 18 residues. Trimming pared 1 base from V and 0 bases from J, leaving 20 bases between. In germline, CDR1 is SGDLS, CDR2 YYNGEE. The CDR3 coding sequence is TGTGCCAGCAGCGTAACGGACGGAAAAGGAAAGATCTCCTACGAGCAGTACTTC. This codes for CASSVTDGKGKISYEQYF.

CDR3 residues: CASSDSLSTNTGELFF. CDR3 bases: TGTGCCAGCAGCGATTCGCTATCAACGAACACCGGGGAGCTGTTTTTT. The chain employs TRBV9 and TRBJ2-2; no clear D. This CDR3 is 16 amino acids long. V shed 3 bases and J shed 0 bases, with 12 bases lying between them. From germline, CDR1 is SGDLS and CDR2 YYNGEE.

In the case of this clonotype: Sequence at one end of the junction differs from germline and may be a read error. This chain links TRBV10-2 with TRBJ2-7, with a possible D match to TRBD2 (5 bases). There are 14 residues in the CDR3. Germline CDR1 WSHSY, CDR2 SAAADI. CDR3 sequence: CASSFEGFSYEQYF. The CDR3 coding sequence is TGTGCCAGCAGTTTTGAGGGTTTCTCCTACGAGCAGTACTTC.

This clonotype has a handful of counts. The V and J genes are TRBV14 and TRBJ2-7; D is unresolved. V was clipped by 3 bases and J by 6 bases, with 21 bases between them. CDR3 length equals 16 residues. Germline CDR1 and CDR2: SGHDN and FVKESK. CDR3 in amino acids: CASSQRPPDQLSEQYF. The CDR3 bases are TGTGCCAGCAGCCAGAGACCCCCCGATCAACTATCCGAGCAGTACTTC.

V and J are TRBV25-1 and TRBJ1-1, with D unresolved. CDR1 is MGHDK and CDR2 is SYGVNS in the germline V gene. The CDR3 runs to 14 residues. V shed 7 bases and J shed 10 bases, with 22 bases lying between them. CDR3 amino acids: CASKVNHVGSGAFF. The CDR3 DNA reads as TGTGCCAGCAAGGTGAATCACGTGGGGTCTGGAGCTTTCTTT.